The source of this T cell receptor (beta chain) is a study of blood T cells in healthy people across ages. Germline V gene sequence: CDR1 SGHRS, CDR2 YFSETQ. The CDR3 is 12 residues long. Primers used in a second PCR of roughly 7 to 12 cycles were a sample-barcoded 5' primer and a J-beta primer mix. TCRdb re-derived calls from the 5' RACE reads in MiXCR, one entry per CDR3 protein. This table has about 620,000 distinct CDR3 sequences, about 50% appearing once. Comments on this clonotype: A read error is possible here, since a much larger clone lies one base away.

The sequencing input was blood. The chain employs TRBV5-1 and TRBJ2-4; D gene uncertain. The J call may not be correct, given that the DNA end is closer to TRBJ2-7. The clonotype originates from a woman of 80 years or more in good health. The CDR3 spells CASSLEPHEQYF. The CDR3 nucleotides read TGCGCCAGCAGCTTGGAGCCCCACGAGCAGTACTTC.